A single TCR beta chain is shown here with its context. The antigen is unknown. The protocol was immunoSEQ multiplex PCR, while the TCRdb copy is restricted to in-frame clones and leaves out a portion. The sample consists of 150,000 to 200,000 clones, more than 75% of them appearing once. The sample belongs to a study of cytotoxic CD8 clonotypes in ibrutinib-treated CLL. Study conclusions and caveats: Relative to age-matched healthy donors, clonality at baseline was higher, and it tracked circulating CD8+ T-cell counts. The study found public clonotypes uncommon, contracting or stable on treatment.

The CDR3 consists of 17 residues. The V and J ends lost 4 bases and 0 bases, in that order; junction bases with no gene match: 4. Germline lookup yields CDR1 SGDLS and CDR2 YYNGEE. This sample comprised PBMCs, obtained after 12 months of ibrutinib treatment. The V and J genes are TRBV9 and TRBJ2-5, with 15 bases lining up with TRBD2. The TCR was taken from a human donor with chronic lymphocytic leukemia. This CDR3 reads CASSPGTSGGYQETQYF. The CDR3 DNA reads as TGTGCCAGCAGCCCCGGGACTAGCGGGGGGTACCAAGAGACCCAGTACTTC.